This T cell receptor beta chain was obtained from a study of T-cell memory formation after mild COVID-19. Background on the study: Largely, the TCR clusters proved donor specific.

TCRdb re-derived calls from the 5' RACE reads in MiXCR, one entry per CDR3 protein. The sample shows about 57,000 distinct CDR3 sequences, 9.5% to 15% of them seen only once. This CDR3 has 14 amino acids. V was trimmed by 7 bases and J by 1 base, leaving 14 bases between them. Sequenced material: PBMCs or a T cell subset sorted from them (not recorded which). The V call is TRBV12-3 or TRBV12-4, the J call TRBJ2-7; TRBD2 is a possible D gene (5 bases). The sequence came from a man aged 18 to 29 who had mild COVID-19 (a few samples of this study predate the infection). Cell type and time point are not known. CDR3 nucleotide sequence: TGTGCCAGCACCATAGACCCGGGATCCTACGAGCAGTACTTC. Translated, it gives CASTIDPGSYEQYF.